Each of the 27 T cell receptor beta chains below was sequenced from the same sample in a study of blood T cell repertoires in COVID-19. Assay: immunoSEQ multiplex PCR; the TCRdb copy retains only in-frame clones and omits some. The sample yields under 150,000 clones, 80% to 90% seen once. The sample taken for sequencing was peripheral blood. These receptors were taken from a woman in her fifties or sixties with active COVID-19.

This chain links TRBV28 with TRBJ1-2, with TRBD1 matching 10 bases. This CDR3 region has 15 residues. With 4 bases clipped from V and 6 bases from J, the junction kept 8 bases outside the gene matches. The germline CDR1 and CDR2 sequences are MDHEN and SYDVKM. The CDR3 DNA follows: TGTGCCAGCAGTTGGCGTGGACAGGGGGACAATGGCTACACCTTC. It specifies CASSWRGQGDNGYTF.

The chain carries TRBV19 and TRBJ2-5; TRBD1 agrees at 7 bases. V was clipped by 1 base and J by 5 bases; unmatched bases: 10. This CDR3 has 16 amino acids. The germline CDR1 and CDR2 sequences are LNHDA and SQIVND (reference sequence). CDR3 DNA: TGTGCCAGTAGTATAGGTCCGGGACAGTTACCGGAGACCCAGTACTTC. It translates to CASSIGPGQLPETQYF.

The gene calls are TRBV23-1 and TRBJ2-7, with a possible D match to TRBD1 (6 bases). TRBV23-1 is noted as an ORF with a role that remains uncertain. The CDR3 covers 16 residues. V was cut by 2 bases and J by 4 bases, with 18 bases left in between. In nucleotides, the CDR3 is TGCGCCAGCAGTCAACCGAAGACAGGTTTAGGTTACGAGCAGTACTTC. Translation gives CASSQPKTGLGYEQYF.

This clone is a singleton in its sample. The chain recombines TRBV21-1 with TRBJ2-1; TRBD1, as called in the table, went unchecked against the DNA. TRBV21-1 is listed as a pseudogene. The CDR3 runs to 15 residues. CDR3 protein: CASSKGTGGRIGQFF. In nucleotides, the CDR3 is TGTGCCAGCAGCAAAGGGACAGGGGGGAGGATCGGGCAGTTCTTC.

This rearrangement joins TRBV28 to TRBJ2-7; D gene unclear. This CDR3 has 11 residues. Looked up from germline, CDR1 is MDHEN and CDR2 is SYDVKM. The germline V and J ends were trimmed by 6 bases and 4 bases, with 7 bases remaining between them. CDR3: CASRMQYEQYF. The CDR3 DNA follows: TGTGCCAGCAGGATGCAGTACGAGCAGTACTTC.

The chain recombines TRBV7-6 with TRBJ2-2, with D unclear. Trimming stripped 5 bases from V and 4 bases from J, with 17 bases between. Germline V gene data show CDR1 as SGHVS and CDR2 as FNYEAQ. The CDR3 is 16 residues long. The DNA of the CDR3 is TGTGCCAGCAGCCGCGCAATCCTAGAGAGCACCGGGGAGCTGTTTTTT. Residues: CASSRAILESTGELFF.

The chain carries TRBV7-2 and TRBJ2-7; no clear D gene. Trimming shortened V by 1 base and J by 2 bases, and 9 bases separated the two germline ends. The length of the CDR3 is 14 residues. Per the germline V gene, CDR1 is SGHTA and CDR2 is FQGNSA. CDR3 DNA sequence: TGTGCCAGCAGCTTAGGGGTAGCAGCCTACGAGCAGTACTTC. It translates to CASSLGVAAYEQYF.

This clone was counted once. The gene calls are TRBV7-2 and TRBJ1-5; D possibly corresponds to TRBD1 (5 bases). Germline CDR1 reads SGHTA; CDR2 reads FQGNSA. The CDR3 sequence is 15 residues long. Trimming took off 7 bases at V and 0 bases at J, with 13 bases between the two ends. The CDR3 is CASNIWGGSNQPQHF. The CDR3 nucleotides read TGTGCCAGCAACATTTGGGGGGGTAGCAATCAGCCCCAGCATTTT.

The chain employs TRBV3-1 (or the pseudogene TRBV3-2) and TRBJ1-1, with 10 positions matching TRBD1. The CDR3 runs to 15 residues. Per germline, CDR1 LGHDT and CDR2 YNNKEL (reference sequence). J was trimmed by 4 bases and V by 5 bases; bases with no gene match: 7. CDR3 loop: CASSTRQGASTEAFF. DNA of the CDR3: TGTGCCAGCAGCACTCGACAGGGGGCAAGCACTGAAGCTTTCTTT.

The chain is built from TRBV5-1 and TRBJ1-1; the D is unclear. Germline CDR1 reads SGHRS; CDR2 reads YFSETQ. The V and J ends lost 4 bases and 4 bases respectively, with 14 bases between them. CDR3 length: 14 residues. The CDR3 nucleotides are TGCGCCAGCAGCATAAGGAGTGAAGGCACTGAAGCTTTCTTT. Residues: CASSIRSEGTEAFF.

The CDR3 here is CASSPGDYSPLHF. The CDR3 nucleotides are TGTGCCAGCTCACCCGGGGATTATTCACCCCTCCACTTT. This chain uses TRBV18 with TRBJ1-6; no definite D call. V lost 3 bases and J 8 bases, leaving 8 bases between the germline ends. Germline assignment: CDR1 KGHSH and CDR2 LQKENI. The CDR3 covers 13 residues.

The chain recombines TRBV5-1 with TRBJ2-3; TRBD2 matches at 12 bases. The CDR3 is 18 amino acids. Unmatched junction bases numbered 9, after V lost 0 bases and J lost 4 bases. From germline, CDR1 is SGHRS and CDR2 YFSETQ. The DNA of the CDR3 is TGCGCCAGCAGCTTGGGGGCTAGCGGGAGGGCCCGCTCAGATACGCAGTATTTT. Its protein product is CASSLGASGRARSDTQYF.

The V and J genes are TRBV28 and TRBJ2-2; D remains ambiguous. Deletions cut 6 bases from V and 5 bases from J, with 10 bases between. This CDR3 region has 13 residues. Germline CDR1 reads MDHEN; CDR2 reads SYDVKM. CDR3 DNA: TGTGCCAGCAGCGCCCCGAGGACCGGGGAGCTGTTTTTT. It codes for CASSAPRTGELFF.

The CDR3 sequence is CASSLVDRSTDTQYF. The CDR3 DNA reads as TGCGCCAGCAGCTTGGTTGACAGGTCCACAGATACGCAGTATTTT. The J gene is TRBJ2-3, the V gene TRBV5-1; a weak D match, TRBD1 (6 bases). The CDR3 totals 15 residues. V gave up 0 bases and J gave up 2 bases, with 10 bases separating them. CDR1 is SGHRS, CDR2 YFSETQ, per germline.

The chain couples TRBV5-1 to TRBJ2-3, with D maybe TRBD2 (5 bases). CDR1 is SGHRS, CDR2 YFSETQ, per germline. V was cut by 1 base and J by 3 bases, with 15 bases left in between. The CDR3 extends over 16 amino acids. The CDR3: CASSLNPGRRTDTQYF. CDR3 DNA sequence: TGCGCCAGCAGCTTGAATCCAGGTAGGAGGACAGATACGCAGTATTTT.

This clone was recorded once. The chain is built from TRBV19 and TRBJ2-5; 9 nucleotides agree with TRBD1. CDR3 length: 13 amino acids. Trimming at V came to 8 bases and at J to 8 bases, leaving 9 bases not matched to a gene. From germline, CDR1 is LNHDA and CDR2 SQIVND (reference sequence). DNA for the CDR3: TGTGCCAGTGGTGCGACAGGGGGGGCTACCCAGTACTTC. Its translation: CASGATGGATQYF. Full variable domain (remainder filled in from reference TRBV19 and TRBJ2-5): DGGITQSPKYLFRKEGQNVTLSCEQNLNHDAMYWYRQDPGQGLRLIYYSQIVNDFQKGDIAEGYSVSREKKESFPLTVTSAQKNPTAFYLCASGATGGATQYFGPGTRLLVL.

This chain connects TRBV28 to TRBJ1-3; TRBD1 agrees at 12 bases. The ends lost 6 bases at V and 4 bases at J; junction bases unmatched: 10. Germline V gives CDR1 MDHEN, CDR2 SYDVKM. The CDR3 is 17 residues long. As DNA, the CDR3 is TGTGCCAGCAGGAGGGACAGGGGGCCGGTCGGGGGAAACACCATATATTTT. Protein: CASRRDRGPVGGNTIYF.

J is TRBJ2-3 and V is TRBV28, with D perhaps TRBD2 (5 bases). Germline-derived CDR1 and CDR2 are MDHEN and SYDVKM. V lost 8 bases to trimming and J lost 2 bases, with 17 bases between them. The CDR3 consists of 15 residues. This CDR3 is CASSEWESVTDTQYF. In nucleotides, the CDR3 is TGTGCCAGCTCCGAATGGGAGAGTGTCACAGATACGCAGTATTTT.

The rearrangement joins TRBV4-3 to TRBJ1-1; 11 bases agree with TRBD1. Germline V gene sequence: CDR1 LGHNA, CDR2 YSLEER. The CDR3 contains 14 residues. After removal of 3 bases from V and 7 bases from J, the junction contained 4 bases not matched to a gene. The CDR3 DNA reads TGCGCCAGCAGCCACGGACAGGGGGCGGGTGAAGCTTTCTTT. This encodes CASSHGQGAGEAFF.

This chain connects TRBV18 to TRBJ2-3; D remains unclear. The CDR3 length is 11 residues. CDR1 and CDR2 from the germline V gene are KGHSH and LQKENI. The ends were cut back, 4 bases at V and 7 bases at J, with 6 bases in the middle. In DNA, the CDR3 is TGTGCCAGCTCACTACTAAATACGCAGTATTTT. Its protein is CASSLLNTQYF. Drawing the rest from reference TRBV18 and TRBJ2-3, the complete variable domain is NAGVMQNPRHLVRRRGQEARLRCSPMKGHSHVYWYRQLPEEGLKFMVYLQKENIIDESGMPKERFSAEFPKEGPSILRIQQVVRGDSAAYFCASSLLNTQYFGPGTRLTVL.

This clone was found once. The genes are TRBV5-1 and TRBJ1-1; no firm D call. Trimming removed 3 bases from V and 3 bases from J, with 18 bases in between. CDR1 is SGHRS and CDR2 is YFSETQ in the germline V gene. The CDR3 contains 16 residues. CDR3 in amino acids: CASSSYAVGSHTEAFF. The CDR3 coding sequence is TGCGCCAGCAGCTCCTACGCCGTCGGGTCCCACACTGAAGCTTTCTTT.

This clone was counted a few times. The same CDR3 also results from other DNA sequences found in this sample. J is TRBJ2-7 and V is TRBV11-2; 10 nucleotides align to TRBD1. Per the germline V gene, CDR1 is SGHAT and CDR2 is FQNNGV. The CDR3 runs to 14 residues. Trimming took 4 bases from V and 6 from J; bases not matched to a gene: 6. The CDR3 spells CASSSRQGAGEQYF. Written as DNA, the CDR3 is TGTGCCAGCAGCTCTCGACAGGGGGCAGGCGAGCAGTACTTC.

The chain couples TRBV7-3 to TRBJ1-1, with D possibly TRBD1 on 5 matching bases. This CDR3 comprises 15 residues. V was trimmed by 6 bases and J by 7 bases, leaving 21 bases between them. Germline assignment: CDR1 SGHTA and CDR2 FQGTGA. The CDR3 spells CASSPTPGGVGEAFF. The CDR3 coding sequence is TGTGCCAGCAGTCCAACCCCCGGGGGGGTGGGTGAAGCTTTCTTT.

V usage is TRBV11-2 and J usage is TRBJ2-3, with D unresolved. Trimming removed 3 bases at V and 0 bases at J, with 4 bases between. The germline gives CDR1 SGHAT, CDR2 FQNNGV. This CDR3 region has 13 residues. For the CDR3, the DNA is TGTGCCAGCAGCTTTGCGAGCACAGATACGCAGTATTTT. Protein sequence: CASSFASTDTQYF.

This chain connects TRBV23-1 to TRBJ2-1; tentative D call: TRBD1 (5 bases). TRBV23-1 is placed among ORFs of uncertain function. The CDR3 extends over 16 amino acids. V lost 6 bases, J lost 4 bases, and 19 bases lay in between. For the CDR3, the DNA is TGCGCCAGCAGACGCCAGGAGCGCGACAGATACAATGAGCAGTTCTTC. Amino acids: CASRRQERDRYNEQFF.

The chain carries TRBV10-3 and TRBJ2-5; no reliable D call. The CDR3 has 13 residues. The ends were cut back, 7 bases at V and 1 base at J, with 10 bases in the middle. The germline CDR1 and CDR2 sequences are ENHRY and SYGVKD. CDR3 residues: CAINRPGQETQYF. The CDR3 bases are TGTGCCATCAACAGACCCGGCCAAGAGACCCAGTACTTC.

The rearrangement links TRBV1 to TRBJ2-3; TRBD2 is taken as the D call from the table, unchecked against the DNA. TRBV1 is listed as a pseudogene. This CDR3 contains 16 residues. The CDR3 reads CTSSQSGRADTDTQYF. Here the CDR3 DNA reads TGCACCAGCAGCCAGAGCGGGAGGGCCGACACAGATACGCAGTATTTT.